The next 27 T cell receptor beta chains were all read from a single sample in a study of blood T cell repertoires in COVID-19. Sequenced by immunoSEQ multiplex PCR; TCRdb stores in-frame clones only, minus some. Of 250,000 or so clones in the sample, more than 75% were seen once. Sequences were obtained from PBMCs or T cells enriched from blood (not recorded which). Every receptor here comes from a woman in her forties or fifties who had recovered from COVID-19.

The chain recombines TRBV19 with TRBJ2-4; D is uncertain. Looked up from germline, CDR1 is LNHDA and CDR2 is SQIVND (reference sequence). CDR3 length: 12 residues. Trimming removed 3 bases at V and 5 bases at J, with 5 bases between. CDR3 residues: CASSITENIQYF. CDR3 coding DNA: TGTGCCAGTAGTATTACGGAAAACATTCAGTACTTC.

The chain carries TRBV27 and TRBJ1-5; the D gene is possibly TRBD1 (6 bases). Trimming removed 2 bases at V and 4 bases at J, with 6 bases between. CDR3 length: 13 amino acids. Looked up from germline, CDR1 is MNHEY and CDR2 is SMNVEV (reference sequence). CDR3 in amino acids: CASSLRGNQPQHF. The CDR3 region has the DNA TGTGCCAGCAGTTTAAGGGGGAATCAGCCCCAGCATTTT.

The CDR3 reads CASSLSRYNEQFF. CDR3 sequence (DNA): TGTGCCAGCAGCTTAAGCCGCTACAATGAGCAGTTCTTC. This chain uses TRBV7-8 with TRBJ2-1; no firm D call. Germline CDR1 reads SGHVS; CDR2 reads FQNEAQ. This CDR3 has 13 residues. V lost 2 bases and J lost 3, with 5 bases in between.

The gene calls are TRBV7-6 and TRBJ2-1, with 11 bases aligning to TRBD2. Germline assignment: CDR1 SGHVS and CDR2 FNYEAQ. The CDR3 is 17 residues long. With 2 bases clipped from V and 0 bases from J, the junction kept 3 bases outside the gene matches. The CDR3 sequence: CASSLLTSGSSYNEQFF. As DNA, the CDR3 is TGTGCCAGCAGCTTACTTACTAGCGGGAGCTCCTACAATGAGCAGTTCTTC.

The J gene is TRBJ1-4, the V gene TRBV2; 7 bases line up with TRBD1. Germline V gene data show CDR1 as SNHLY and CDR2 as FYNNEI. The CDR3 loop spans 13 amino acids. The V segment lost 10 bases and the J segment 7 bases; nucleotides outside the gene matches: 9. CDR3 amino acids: CATERTGGEKLFF. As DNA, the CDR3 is TGTGCCACCGAAAGGACAGGCGGTGAAAAACTGTTTTTT.

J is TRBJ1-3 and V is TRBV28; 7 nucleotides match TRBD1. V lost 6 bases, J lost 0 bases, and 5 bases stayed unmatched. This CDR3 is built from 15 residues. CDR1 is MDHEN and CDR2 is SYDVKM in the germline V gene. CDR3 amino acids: CASSPGTVSGNTIYF. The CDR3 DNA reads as TGTGCCAGCAGCCCGGGGACAGTCTCTGGAAACACCATATATTTT.

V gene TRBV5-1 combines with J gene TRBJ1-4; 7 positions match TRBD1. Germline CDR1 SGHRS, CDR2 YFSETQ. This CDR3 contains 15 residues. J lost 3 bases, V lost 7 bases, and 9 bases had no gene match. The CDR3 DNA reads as TGCGCCAGCGCTGTAGGGGACAGATCTAATGAAAAACTGTTTTTT. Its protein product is CASAVGDRSNEKLFF.

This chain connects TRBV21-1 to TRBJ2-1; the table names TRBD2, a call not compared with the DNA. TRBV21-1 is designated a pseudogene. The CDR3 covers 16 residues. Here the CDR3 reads CASRPKGAGVNNEQFF. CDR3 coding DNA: TGTGCCAGCAGGCCCAAGGGAGCGGGAGTGAACAATGAGCAGTTCTTC.

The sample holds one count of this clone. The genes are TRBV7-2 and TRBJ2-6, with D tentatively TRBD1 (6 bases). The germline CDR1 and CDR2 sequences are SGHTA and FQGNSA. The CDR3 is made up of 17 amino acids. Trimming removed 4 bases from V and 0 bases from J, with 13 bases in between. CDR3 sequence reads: CASSSLGQHSGANVLTF. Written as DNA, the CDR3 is TGTGCCAGCAGCTCCCTTGGACAGCACTCTGGGGCCAACGTCCTGACTTTC.

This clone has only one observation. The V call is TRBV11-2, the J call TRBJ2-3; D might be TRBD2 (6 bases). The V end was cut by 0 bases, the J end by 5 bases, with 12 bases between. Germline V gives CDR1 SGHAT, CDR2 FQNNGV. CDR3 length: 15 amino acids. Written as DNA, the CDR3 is TGTGCCAGCAGCTTAGATCCCGGGACTTTAGATACGCAGTATTTT. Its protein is CASSLDPGTLDTQYF.

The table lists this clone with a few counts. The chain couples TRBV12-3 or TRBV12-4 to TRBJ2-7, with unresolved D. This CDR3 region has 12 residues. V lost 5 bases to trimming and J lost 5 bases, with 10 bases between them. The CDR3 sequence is CASSISPHEQYF. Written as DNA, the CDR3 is TGTGCCAGCAGTATAAGCCCCCACGAGCAGTACTTC.

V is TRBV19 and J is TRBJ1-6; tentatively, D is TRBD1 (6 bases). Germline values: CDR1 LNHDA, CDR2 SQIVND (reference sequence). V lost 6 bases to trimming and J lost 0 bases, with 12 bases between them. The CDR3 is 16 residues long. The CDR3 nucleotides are TGTGCCAGTAGCGAGACAGGAGCCTCCTATAATTCACCCCTCCACTTT. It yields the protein CASSETGASYNSPLHF.

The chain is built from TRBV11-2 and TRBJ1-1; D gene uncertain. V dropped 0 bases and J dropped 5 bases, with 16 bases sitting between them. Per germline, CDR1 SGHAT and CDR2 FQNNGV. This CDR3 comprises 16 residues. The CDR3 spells CASSLEIAGIRTEAFF. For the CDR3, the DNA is TGTGCCAGCAGCTTAGAAATTGCGGGGATCCGGACTGAAGCTTTCTTT.

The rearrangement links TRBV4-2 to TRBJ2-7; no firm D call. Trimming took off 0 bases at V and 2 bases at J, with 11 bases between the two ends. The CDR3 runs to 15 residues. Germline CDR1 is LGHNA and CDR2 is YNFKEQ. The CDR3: CASSQDFYSPYEQYF. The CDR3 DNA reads TGTGCCAGCAGCCAAGATTTCTATTCTCCCTACGAGCAGTACTTC.

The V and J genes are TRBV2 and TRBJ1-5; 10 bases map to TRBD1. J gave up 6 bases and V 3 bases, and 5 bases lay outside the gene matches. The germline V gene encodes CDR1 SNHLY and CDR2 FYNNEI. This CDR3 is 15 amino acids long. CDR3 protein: CASSDRDRGAQPQHF. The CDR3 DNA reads TGTGCCAGCAGTGACCGGGACAGGGGTGCTCAGCCCCAGCATTTT.

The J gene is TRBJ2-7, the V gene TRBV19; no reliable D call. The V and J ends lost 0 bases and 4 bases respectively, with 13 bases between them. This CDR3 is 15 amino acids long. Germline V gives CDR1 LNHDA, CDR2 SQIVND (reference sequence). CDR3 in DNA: TGTGCCAGTAGTATAGATCTGAGCCCAAGATACGAGCAGTACTTC. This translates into CASSIDLSPRYEQYF. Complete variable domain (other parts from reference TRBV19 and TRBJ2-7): DGGITQSPKYLFRKEGQNVTLSCEQNLNHDAMYWYRQDPGQGLRLIYYSQIVNDFQKGDIAEGYSVSREKKESFPLTVTSAQKNPTAFYLCASSIDLSPRYEQYFGPGTRLTVT.

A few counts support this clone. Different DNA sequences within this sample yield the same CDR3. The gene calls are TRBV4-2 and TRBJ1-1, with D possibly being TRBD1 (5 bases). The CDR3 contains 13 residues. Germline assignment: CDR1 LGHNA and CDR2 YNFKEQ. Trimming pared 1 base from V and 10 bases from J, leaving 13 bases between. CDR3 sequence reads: CASSQVPGDAAFF. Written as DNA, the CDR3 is TGTGCCAGCAGCCAAGTCCCGGGGGACGCAGCTTTCTTT.

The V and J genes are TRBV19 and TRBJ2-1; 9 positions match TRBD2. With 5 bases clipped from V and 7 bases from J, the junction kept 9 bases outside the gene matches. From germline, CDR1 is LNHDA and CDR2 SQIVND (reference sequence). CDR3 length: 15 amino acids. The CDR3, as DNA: TGTGCCAGTAGTGTTAGCGGGAGAATAGGAAATGAGCAGTTCTTC. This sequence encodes CASSVSGRIGNEQFF.

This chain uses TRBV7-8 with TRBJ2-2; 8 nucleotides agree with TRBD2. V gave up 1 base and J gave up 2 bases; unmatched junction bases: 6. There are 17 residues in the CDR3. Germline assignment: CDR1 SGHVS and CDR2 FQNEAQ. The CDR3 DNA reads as TGTGCCAGCAGCTTAGTTGGAAGCGGGAGAAACACCGGGGAGCTGTTTTTT. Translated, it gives CASSLVGSGRNTGELFF.

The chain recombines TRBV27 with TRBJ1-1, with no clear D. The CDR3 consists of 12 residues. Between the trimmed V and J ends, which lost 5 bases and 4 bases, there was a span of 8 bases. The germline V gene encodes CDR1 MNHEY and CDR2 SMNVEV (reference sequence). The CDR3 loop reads CASSPRGTEAFF. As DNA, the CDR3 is TGTGCCAGCAGTCCCCGGGGCACTGAAGCTTTCTTT.

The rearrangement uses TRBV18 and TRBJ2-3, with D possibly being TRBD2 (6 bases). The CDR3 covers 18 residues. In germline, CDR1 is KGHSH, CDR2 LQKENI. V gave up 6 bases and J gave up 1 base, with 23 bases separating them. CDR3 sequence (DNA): TGTGCCAGCTCCCCCCAGGCCGCGGGACGAGTGGGCACAGATACGCAGTATTTT. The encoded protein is CASSPQAAGRVGTDTQYF.

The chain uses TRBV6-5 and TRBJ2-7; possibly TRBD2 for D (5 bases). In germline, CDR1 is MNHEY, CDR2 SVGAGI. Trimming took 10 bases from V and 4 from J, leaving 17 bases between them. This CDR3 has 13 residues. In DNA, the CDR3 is TGTGCCACCAAAGCGATCGGGATTTACGAGCAGTACTTC. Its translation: CATKAIGIYEQYF.

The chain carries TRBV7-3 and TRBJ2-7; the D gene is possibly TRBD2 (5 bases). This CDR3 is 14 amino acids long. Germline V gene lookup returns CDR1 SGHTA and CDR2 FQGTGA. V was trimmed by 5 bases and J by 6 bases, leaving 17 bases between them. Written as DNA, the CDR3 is TGTGCCAGCAGCCCGGGAAGGGCCCTCGGCGAGCAGTACTTC. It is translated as CASSPGRALGEQYF.

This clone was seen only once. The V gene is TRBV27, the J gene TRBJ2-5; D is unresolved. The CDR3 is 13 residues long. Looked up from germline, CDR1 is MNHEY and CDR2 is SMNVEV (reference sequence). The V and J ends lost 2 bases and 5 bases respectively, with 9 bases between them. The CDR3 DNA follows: TGTGCCAGCAGTTTAAGCCTATGGGAGACCCAGTACTTC. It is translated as CASSLSLWETQYF.

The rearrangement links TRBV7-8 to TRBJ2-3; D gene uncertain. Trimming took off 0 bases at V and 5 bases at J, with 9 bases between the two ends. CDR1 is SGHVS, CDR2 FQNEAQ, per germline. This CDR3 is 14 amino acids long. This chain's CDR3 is CASSLAALRDTQYF. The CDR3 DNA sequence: TGTGCCAGCAGCTTAGCAGCCCTTAGAGATACGCAGTATTTT. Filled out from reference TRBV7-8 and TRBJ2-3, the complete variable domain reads GAGVSQSPRYKVAKRGQDVALRCDPISGHVSLFWYQQALGQGPEFLTYFQNEAQLDKSGLPSDRFFAERPEGSVSTLKIQRTQQEDSAVYLCASSLAALRDTQYFGPGTRLTVL.

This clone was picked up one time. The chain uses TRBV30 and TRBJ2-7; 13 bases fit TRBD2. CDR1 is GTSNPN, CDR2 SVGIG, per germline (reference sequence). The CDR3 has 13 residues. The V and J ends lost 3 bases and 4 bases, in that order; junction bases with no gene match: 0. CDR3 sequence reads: CAWRGLAGYEQYF. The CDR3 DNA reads TGTGCCTGGAGGGGACTAGCGGGATACGAGCAGTACTTC.

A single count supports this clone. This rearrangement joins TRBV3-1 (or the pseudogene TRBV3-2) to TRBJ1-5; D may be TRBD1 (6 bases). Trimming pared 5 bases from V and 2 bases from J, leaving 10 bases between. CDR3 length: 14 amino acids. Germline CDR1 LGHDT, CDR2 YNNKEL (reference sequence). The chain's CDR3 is CASSEPGGNQPQHF. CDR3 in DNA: TGTGCCAGCAGCGAACCAGGGGGCAATCAGCCCCAGCATTTT.